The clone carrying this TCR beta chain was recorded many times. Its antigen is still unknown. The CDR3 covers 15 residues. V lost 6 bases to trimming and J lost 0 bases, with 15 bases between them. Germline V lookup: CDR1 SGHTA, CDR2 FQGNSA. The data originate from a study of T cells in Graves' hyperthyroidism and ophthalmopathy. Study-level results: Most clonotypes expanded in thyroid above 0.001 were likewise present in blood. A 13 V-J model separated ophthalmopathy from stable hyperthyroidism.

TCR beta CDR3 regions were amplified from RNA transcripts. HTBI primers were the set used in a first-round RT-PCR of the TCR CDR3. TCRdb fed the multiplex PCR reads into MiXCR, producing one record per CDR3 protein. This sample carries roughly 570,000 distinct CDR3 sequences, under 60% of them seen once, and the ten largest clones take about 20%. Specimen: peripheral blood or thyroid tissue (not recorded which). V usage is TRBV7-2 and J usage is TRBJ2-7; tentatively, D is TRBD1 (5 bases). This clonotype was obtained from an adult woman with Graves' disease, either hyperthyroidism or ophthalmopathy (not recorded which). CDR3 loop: CASRAGWASSYEQYF. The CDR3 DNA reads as TGTGCCAGCAGAGCAGGGTGGGCCTCCTCCTACGAGCAGTACTTC.